These T cell receptor beta chains were read from a single sample in a study of yellow fever vaccine responses in identical twins. Via MiXCR, TCRdb re-called the RT-PCR reads, giving one row per CDR3 protein. The sample comprises fewer than 3,500 distinct CDR3 sequences, roughly 83% of which are singletons, and 6.5% rests with the top ten. The input for sequencing was T cells from blood (PBMCs), unsorted or a sorted subset (not recorded which), taken before or after yellow fever vaccination (not recorded which). These receptor sequences come from a woman aged 18-29 years who received the yellow fever vaccine. CDR3s include the opening cysteine and the closing phenylalanine or tryptophan. D genes are given only for firm matches. Clone size is given for some rows only: seen once, a few or many times, or a class if the clone is expanded.

size: .
V: TRBV11-1
length: 14
D: .
J: TRBJ1-1
CDR3: CASSGIYRNTEAFF
DNA: TGTGCCAGCAGCGGGATTTATCGGAACACTGAAGCTTTCTTT

size: .
V: TRBV4-3
length: 13
D: TRBD1
J: TRBJ2-4
CDR3: CASSHREGTEGYF
DNA: TGCGCCAGCAGCCACCGAGAAGGGACAGAGGGGTACTTC

size: .
V: TRBV11-3
length: 16
D: .
J: TRBJ1-5
CDR3: CASSQLQADGNQPQHF
DNA: TGTGCCAGCAGCCAACTGCAGGCGGATGGCAATCAGCCCCAGCATTTT

size: .
V: TRBV14
length: 16
D: TRBD2
J: TRBJ2-7
CDR3: CASSQRGLAGAYEQYF
DNA: TGTGCCAGCAGCCAACGAGGGCTAGCGGGGGCCTACGAGCAGTACTTC

size: .
V: TRBV3-1
length: 15
D: .
J: TRBJ1-2
CDR3: CASSPSLQGNYGYTF
DNA: TGTGCCAGCAGCCCATCCCTTCAGGGTAACTATGGCTACACCTTC

size: .
V: TRBV10-3
length: 14
D: .
J: TRBJ1-2
CDR3: CAISESGGSDGYTF
DNA: TGTGCCATCAGTGAGTCCGGGGGCTCGGATGGCTACACCTTC

size: once
V: TRBV11-1
length: 11
D: .
J: TRBJ2-1
CDR3: CASSFGAKQFF
DNA: TGTGCCAGCAGCTTTGGTGCGAAGCAGTTCTTC

size: .
V: TRBV6-2/TRBV6-3
length: 15
D: .
J: TRBJ2-1
CDR3: CASSYGESSYNEQFF
DNA: TGTGCCAGCAGTTATGGCGAGAGCTCCTACAATGAGCAGTTCTTC

size: .
V: TRBV11-1
length: 15
D: .
J: TRBJ2-7
CDR3: CASSYIVGTSYEVYF
DNA: TGTGCCAGCAGCTACATAGTAGGGACCTCCTACGAGGTGTACTTC

size: once
V: TRBV11-1
length: 15
D: .
J: TRBJ2-7
CDR3: CASSLAGYFPYEQYF
DNA: TGTGCCAGCAGCTTAGCGGGGTATTTTCCGTACGAGCAGTACTTC

size: .
V: TRBV11-1
length: 14
D: TRBD1
J: TRBJ2-7
CDR3: CASSPRDRVDEQYF
DNA: TGTGCCAGCAGCCCGCGGGACAGGGTGGACGAGCAGTACTTC

size: .
V: TRBV13
length: 12
D: .
J: TRBJ2-7
CDR3: CASSEGVYEQYF
DNA: TGTGCCAGCAGCGAAGGGGTCTACGAGCAGTACTTC

size: .
V: TRBV6-2/TRBV6-3
length: 17
D: .
J: TRBJ2-2
CDR3: CASSYSAGTLNTGELFF
DNA: TGTGCCAGCAGTTATTCAGCCGGGACTCTGAACACCGGGGAGCTGTTTTTT

size: .
V: TRBV9
length: 14
D: .
J: TRBJ1-5
CDR3: CASSVGASNQPQHF
DNA: TGTGCCAGCAGCGTGGGGGCTAGCAATCAGCCCCAGCATTTT

size: .
V: TRBV7-3
length: 13
D: .
J: TRBJ2-3
CDR3: CASSLGTSDTQYF
DNA: TGTGCCAGCAGCCTAGGGACCTCAGATACGCAGTATTTT

size: .
V: TRBV7-9
length: 14
D: .
J: TRBJ1-1
CDR3: CASSLGPGITEAFF
DNA: TGTGCCAGCAGCTTGGGCCCAGGGATCACTGAAGCTTTCTTT

size: .
V: TRBV4-1
length: 15
D: .
J: TRBJ1-1
CDR3: CASSQGADMNTEAFF
DNA: TGCGCCAGCAGCCAAGGGGCGGACATGAACACTGAAGCTTTCTTT

size: .
V: TRBV15
length: 15
D: .
J: TRBJ1-4
CDR3: CATSRGRTVNEKLFF
DNA: TGTGCCACCAGCAGAGGCCGGACAGTTAATGAAAAACTGTTTTTT

size: .
V: TRBV9
length: 16
D: .
J: TRBJ1-2
CDR3: CASSDLGGGSIYGYTF
DNA: TGTGCCAGCAGCGACCTGGGAGGGGGTAGTATCTATGGCTACACCTTC

size: .
V: TRBV2
length: 14
D: .
J: TRBJ2-7
CDR3: CASSEGTGSYEQYF
DNA: TGTGCCAGCAGTGAAGGGACTGGAAGCTACGAGCAGTACTTC

size: .
V: TRBV5-6
length: 16
D: .
J: TRBJ1-1
CDR3: CASSLAWSQEGTEAFF
DNA: TGTGCCAGCAGCTTGGCCTGGTCGCAGGAAGGCACTGAAGCTTTCTTT

size: .
V: TRBV2
length: 13
D: TRBD2
J: TRBJ2-5
CDR3: CASSDAGEETQYF
DNA: TGTGCCAGCAGTGACGCGGGAGAGGAGACCCAGTACTTC

size: .
V: TRBV7-6
length: 17
D: TRBD2
J: TRBJ2-2
CDR3: CASSPPPGLGRTGELFF
DNA: TGTGCCAGCAGCCCACCCCCGGGACTAGGGCGCACCGGGGAGCTGTTTTTT

size: .
V: TRBV18
length: 12
D: .
J: TRBJ2-1
CDR3: CASSPLTNEQFF
DNA: TGTGCCAGCTCACCACTCACCAATGAGCAGTTCTTC

size: .
V: TRBV9
length: 14
D: .
J: TRBJ2-1
CDR3: CASSTLISYNEQFF
DNA: TGTGCCAGCAGCACACTGATCTCCTACAATGAGCAGTTCTTC

size: .
V: TRBV23-1
length: 15
D: .
J: TRBJ1-2
CDR3: CASRMTTCRSYGYTF
DNA: TGCGCCAGCAGGATGACGACGTGCCGGTCCTATGGCTACACCTTC